This T cell receptor (beta chain) was sequenced for a study of T cells after yellow fever vaccination. Study outcomes and limitations: Subsequent to the booster, the majority of primary-vaccination clones reappeared (96% CD4, 88% CD8).

TCRdb analysed the 5' RACE reads with MiXCR anew, one entry per CDR3 protein. Of 200,000 to 300,000 distinct CDR3 sequences in the sample, roughly 6.8% were seen once. This clonotype was detected many times. Its antigen is still unknown. This CDR3 is built from 18 residues. Germline-derived CDR1 and CDR2 are DFQATT and SNEGSKA (reference sequence). The V gene end was trimmed by 4 bases and the J gene end by 5 bases; junction bases not matched to a gene: 15. Sequenced material: CD4+ T cells sorted from PBMCs, taken on the day of the yellow fever booster vaccination. This chain links TRBV20-1 with TRBJ2-5; 14 bases line up with TRBD2. The TCR was taken from a man aged 25 to 40 who received the YFV17D yellow fever vaccine. CDR3 region: CSAKGLAGEEGMLETQYF. Written as DNA, the CDR3 is TGCAGTGCTAAGGGACTAGCGGGAGAAGAGGGTATGTTGGAGACCCAGTACTTC.